This T cell receptor (beta chain) was captured by sequencing in a study of OX40 agonist ivuxolimab in advanced cancers. This CDR3 has 16 residues. Trimming cost V 1 base and J 7 bases, with 18 bases left between them. The germline CDR1 and CDR2 sequences are SGHTS and YDEGEE. Comment on this clone: Its matching antigen is unknown.

Clones were read by immunoSEQ multiplex PCR, and TCRdb kept only the in-frame ones, dropping some. Counted here are some 54,000 clones, less than 90% occurring once; the ten biggest clones make up 5.5% to 7%. Findings and caveats of the study: CD4+ and CD8+ T cells in blood underwent clonal expansion by week 6 at 0.1 to 3.0 mg/kg. Partial responders at 0.1-3.0 mg/kg had among the lowest clonal expansion.

V and J are TRBV5-8 and TRBJ1-5; no clear D gene. This clonotype originated in an adult with an advanced solid tumor such as melanoma, head and neck, liver or kidney cancer. This specimen consisted of CD4+ or CD8+ T cells sorted from blood, obtained in a trial of the OX40 agonist ivuxolimab. CDR3 protein: CASSLYEGISRQPQHF. The CDR3 bases are TGTGCCAGCAGCTTGTATGAGGGAATAAGTCGCCAGCCCCAGCATTTT. The variable domain in full, completed from reference TRBV5-8 and TRBJ1-5, reads EAGVTQSPTHLIKTRGQQATLRCSPISGHTSVYWYQQALGLGLQFLLWYDEGEERNRGNFPPRFSGRQFPNYSSELNVNALELEDSALYLCASSLYEGISRQPQHFGDGTRLSIL.